This T cell receptor (beta chain) stems from a study of T cell responses to AZD1222 COVID-19 vaccine. Whole-study results and caveats: A mostly white British donor set with more females was recruited, and clonal diversity was possibly underestimated.

CDR3 length equals 15 residues. The V gene end was trimmed by 6 bases and the J gene end by 1 base; junction bases not matched to a gene: 4. Germline values: CDR1 MNHEY, CDR2 SVGAGI. The protocol was immunoSEQ multiplex PCR, while the TCRdb copy is restricted to in-frame clones and leaves out a portion. This sample has some 90,000 clones, with around nine tenths found just once. In regard to this clone: Its antigen is currently unknown.

The sequenced sample was peripheral blood, obtained on day 0 of AZD1222 vaccination. V gene TRBV6-5 combines with J gene TRBJ2-4; 9 bases fit TRBD1. The TCR was taken from an adult in good health. The CDR3 here is CASSLQGAAKNIQYF. CDR3 coding DNA: TGTGCCAGCAGCTTACAGGGGGCTGCCAAAAACATTCAGTACTTC.